Following are 21 T cell receptor beta chains from one sample sequenced in a study of metastatic and nonmetastatic thyroid tumors. No patient received treatment before thyroid surgery. TCRdb reanalyzed the PCR reads with MiXCR. The top ten clones hold approximately 28% of a sample with approximately 31,000 clones, 25% to 30% of them seen once. Input material: blood. These receptors were taken from a female donor with papillary thyroid cancer or a benign thyroid nodule (not recorded which). Some clones in this sample may be carry-over from other donors' samples.

This clone was observed a handful of times. The V call is TRBV6-1, the J call TRBJ1-5; D remains unclear. Deletions cut 5 bases from V and 7 bases from J, with 15 bases between. The CDR3 has 14 amino acids. Germline-derived CDR1 and CDR2 are MNHNS and SASEGT. CDR3 sequence (DNA): TGTGCCAGCAGTCTAGCGGCCTCCTGGCAGCCCCAGCATTTT. This gives the protein CASSLAASWQPQHF.

There are many counts of this clone. Other DNA sequences of this sample code for an identical CDR3. The chain recombines TRBV27 with TRBJ2-4; D not resolved. Trimming shortened V by 6 bases and J by 0 bases, and 9 bases separated the two germline ends. The germline CDR1 and CDR2 sequences are MNHEY and SMNVEV (reference sequence). This CDR3 region has 14 residues. The CDR3 here is CASRGSLAKNIQYF. DNA of the CDR3: TGTGCCAGCAGAGGGTCATTAGCCAAAAACATTCAGTACTTC.

In this sample, this clone turned up many times. The V and J genes are TRBV11-2 and TRBJ2-1, with TRBD2 matching over 11 bases. V dropped 5 bases and J dropped 5; count of bases not matched to a gene: 8. The CDR3 spans 16 residues. The germline V gene encodes CDR1 SGHAT and CDR2 FQNNGV. The CDR3: CASSKRGLAAHNEQFF. The DNA of the CDR3 is TGTGCCAGCAGCAAGCGGGGACTAGCGGCTCACAATGAGCAGTTCTTC.

This clone was picked up a small number of times. This rearrangement joins TRBV30 to TRBJ2-7; 10 bases are shared with TRBD1. Germline V gene lookup returns CDR1 GTSNPN and CDR2 SVGIG (reference sequence). The CDR3 consists of 14 residues. The V gene end was trimmed by 3 bases and the J gene end by 5 bases; junction bases not matched to a gene: 7. The CDR3 reads CAWRDRDRGHEQYF. The CDR3 bases are TGTGCCTGGAGAGACCGGGACAGGGGCCACGAGCAGTACTTC.

The chain has TRBV28 and TRBJ1-1; no firm D call. Trimming stripped 6 bases from V and 0 bases from J, with 14 bases between. This CDR3 is built from 15 residues. Germline V gene sequence: CDR1 MDHEN, CDR2 SYDVKM. This CDR3 is CASSRKTLMNTEAFF. The CDR3 region has the DNA TGTGCCAGCAGCCGAAAGACCCTAATGAACACTGAAGCTTTCTTT.

This chain joins TRBV9 and TRBJ2-5; TRBD2 matches at 11 bases. TRBJ2-1 explains the end of the DNA better; the J call may be wrong. The CDR3 has 15 amino acids. Germline lookup yields CDR1 SGDLS and CDR2 YYNGEE. The CDR3 coding sequence is TGTGCCAGCAGCGCCGCTAGCGGGGGGTACAATGAGCAGTTCTTC. Its translation is CASSAASGGYNEQFF.

The CDR3 sequence is CASSLNSGPEQFF. In nucleotides, the CDR3 is TGCGCCAGCAGCCTTAACTCGGGACCCGAGCAGTTCTTC. The rearrangement uses TRBV5-1 and TRBJ2-1; D is possibly TRBD1 or TRBD2 (5 bases each). The CDR3 has 13 residues. The V end was cut by 4 bases, the J end by 10 bases, with 15 bases between. The germline V gene encodes CDR1 SGHRS and CDR2 YFSETQ.

J is TRBJ2-2 and V is TRBV29-1; D not certain. CDR3 length equals 11 residues. CDR1 is SQVTM, CDR2 ANQGSEA, per germline. Between the trimmed V and J ends, which lost 4 bases and 6 bases, there was a span of 6 bases. The CDR3 loop reads CSVVAAGELFF. The CDR3 coding sequence is TGCAGCGTTGTAGCTGCCGGGGAGCTGTTTTTT.

In this sample, this clone turned up a few times. Here the CDR3 DNA reads TGTGCCAGCAGTGAATATCGGGGCAACACTGAAGCTTTCTTT. It yields the protein CASSEYRGNTEAFF. V and J are TRBV2 and TRBJ1-1; tentatively, D is TRBD1 (5 bases). The germline V and J ends were trimmed by 2 bases and 2 bases, with 9 bases remaining between them. The CDR3 extends over 14 amino acids. Germline loops: CDR1 SNHLY, CDR2 FYNNEI.

V usage is TRBV6-2 or TRBV6-3 and J usage is TRBJ1-6; no clear D. Germline loops: CDR1 MNHEY, CDR2 SVGEGT. The CDR3 covers 15 residues. V was shortened by 0 bases and J by 9 bases, with 12 bases between the two germline ends. The CDR3 DNA follows: TGTGCCAGCAGTTACTCGATCGTCAGGCCTTCACCCCTCCACTTT. Translation gives CASSYSIVRPSPLHF.

In its sample, this clone was seen a few times. The CDR3 DNA reads TGTGCCAGCAAACAGGGGAACACCGGGGAGCTGTTTTTT. It yields the protein CASKQGNTGELFF. The chain has TRBV6-1 and TRBJ2-2; perhaps TRBD1 as D (6 bases). This CDR3 spans 13 amino acids. Trimming removed 7 bases from V and 1 base from J, with 7 bases in between. Germline-derived CDR1 and CDR2 are MNHNS and SASEGT.

Ten or more counts support this clone. The V call is TRBV12-3 or TRBV12-4, the J call TRBJ2-5; TRBD1 aligns across 8 bases. The CDR3 spans 14 residues. V lost 5 bases, J lost 6 bases, and 8 bases stayed unmatched. The CDR3 nucleotides read TGTGCCAGCAGTCTATCAGGGGGCGAGAAGACCCAGTACTTC. It codes for CASSLSGGEKTQYF.

This clone was observed many times. As DNA, the CDR3 is TGTGCCAGCAGCCAGCGGGAGGGGAGCCAAGAGACCCAGTACTTC. Protein: CASSQREGSQETQYF. The V gene is TRBV4-2, the J gene TRBJ2-5, with TRBD2 matching over 9 bases. V trimming: 3 bases; J trimming: 1 base; junction bases outside the gene matches: 3. Germline V CDR1 and CDR2: LGHNA, YNFKEQ. The CDR3 extends over 15 amino acids.

The chain recombines TRBV5-5 with TRBJ2-7; 11 nucleotides agree with TRBD2. V lost 3 bases, J lost 4 bases, and 6 bases stayed unmatched. Germline CDR1 reads SGHKS; CDR2 reads YYEKEE (reference sequence). The CDR3 is 15 residues long. CDR3 sequence: CASSYSGTSGYEQYF. CDR3 nucleotides: TGTGCCAGCAGCTACTCCGGGACTAGCGGTTACGAGCAGTACTTC.

This clone was counted between two and nine times. In DNA form, the CDR3 reads TGTGCCAGCAGTATCCTAGCGGGGGGATACAATGAGCAGTTCTTC. Its protein is CASSILAGGYNEQFF. The chain recombines TRBV6-1 with TRBJ2-1; 11 nucleotides match TRBD2. CDR1 is MNHNS and CDR2 is SASEGT in the germline V gene. The CDR3 spans 15 residues. V was pared by 5 bases and J by 4 bases, with 4 bases of the junction left unmatched.

This clone was counted many times. This sequence joins TRBV30 and TRBJ1-4; no definite D call. Germline CDR1 GTSNPN, CDR2 SVGIG (reference sequence). This CDR3 comprises 18 residues. The ends were cut back, 2 bases at V and 2 bases at J, with 21 bases in the middle. In nucleotides, the CDR3 is TGTGCCTGGAGTCATCGTGGGTCCGGAGCCCGCACTAATGAAAAACTGTTTTTT. Translated: CAWSHRGSGARTNEKLFF.

This sequence joins TRBV6-2 or TRBV6-3 and TRBJ2-7; 11 nucleotides align to TRBD1. Germline V lookup: CDR1 MNHEY, CDR2 SVGEGT. The CDR3 extends over 21 amino acids. V was pared by 2 bases and J by 0 bases, with 18 bases of the junction left unmatched. The DNA of the CDR3 is TGTGCCAGCAGTTACCAGGACAGGGGGCTTAGGGGAATTCACCCCTCCTACGAGCAGTACTTC. Translating gives CASSYQDRGLRGIHPSYEQYF.

In this sample, this clone turned up a few times. The V gene is TRBV20-1, the J gene TRBJ2-1; D is perhaps TRBD1 (5 bases). The CDR3 sequence is 11 residues long. CDR1 is DFQATT and CDR2 is SNEGSKA in the germline V gene (reference sequence). V dropped 6 bases and J dropped 9 bases, with 12 bases sitting between them. The CDR3: CSARARIEQFF. DNA of the CDR3: TGCAGTGCCAGGGCTAGAATTGAGCAGTTCTTC.

This sequence joins TRBV27 and TRBJ1-6; D not certain. The CDR3 totals 16 residues. Looked up from germline, CDR1 is MNHEY and CDR2 is SMNVEV (reference sequence). Trimming stripped 1 base from V and 7 bases from J, with 14 bases between. The CDR3 sequence: CASSLLFVEGNSPLHF. The CDR3 DNA sequence: TGTGCCAGCAGTTTATTGTTTGTCGAAGGAAATTCACCCCTCCACTTT.

This clone was seen repeatedly, ten times or more. V usage is TRBV28 and J usage is TRBJ2-7, with a tentative D call TRBD2 (5 bases). CDR3 length equals 13 residues. V dropped 6 bases and J dropped 0 bases, with 9 bases sitting between them. Looked up from germline, CDR1 is MDHEN and CDR2 is SYDVKM. CDR3: CASREGFSYEQYF. In nucleotides, the CDR3 is TGTGCCAGCAGAGAGGGTTTCTCCTACGAGCAGTACTTC.

The gene calls are TRBV10-3 and TRBJ2-7; the D is unclear. The CDR3 spans 14 residues. Per germline, CDR1 ENHRY and CDR2 SYGVKD. The V gene lost 2 bases and the J gene lost 1 base, with 9 bases spanning the gap. CDR3 loop: CAISEQVGSYEQYF. For the CDR3, the DNA is TGTGCCATCAGTGAGCAAGTAGGGTCCTACGAGCAGTACTTC.